Detailed here is one T cell receptor (beta chain). Its antigen is unknown. Assay: immunoSEQ multiplex PCR; the TCRdb copy retains only in-frame clones and omits some. The sample includes approximately 10,000 clones, approximately 78% seen only once; the top ten take around 2%. The germline CDR1 and CDR2 sequences are SEHNR and FQNEAQ (reference sequence). The CDR3 spans 15 residues. The V end lost 5 bases, the J end lost 4 bases, and 17 bases lay between the germline ends. The sample belongs to a study of chemoradiotherapy in HPV16-positive cancers. Findings and caveats of the study: In HPV16-positive patients, HPV-responsive T-cell expansion tracked better recurrence-free survival. The functional HPV-specific definition rests on just two HPV16-positive patients. Candidate HPV-specific clones and E7-related TCR motifs grew in tumor during treatment.

The specimen was collected from a patient who underwent chemoradiotherapy. This TCR was sampled from a human donor with HPV-associated anogenital cancer. V gene TRBV7-9 combines with J gene TRBJ1-1, with TRBD1 as a possible D gene (5 bases). The CDR3 loop is CASSPLFREGTEAFF. DNA for the CDR3: TGTGCCAGCAGCCCTCTTTTCAGGGAGGGCACTGAAGCTTTCTTT.